The entry that follows covers one T cell receptor beta chain sequence. What it recognizes is unknown. The PCR had 60 Vbeta and 13 Jbeta primers. Method: immunoSEQ multiplex PCR; TCRdb's copy keeps in-frame clones and lacks some. The sample carries 95,000 to 110,000 clones, over 75% recorded once. There were likely unrecorded immune exposures, though donors were nominally healthy when sampled. This entry comes from a study of cytomegalovirus exposure and HLA in healthy donors. On the study more broadly: The early release's HLA-typed donors yielded 80 million to 95 million unique TCRs. Study results and limitations: Some public TCRs appeared in many individuals, while most sequences were rare. A later analysis linked a missense DCLRE1C variant to TCR beta V- and J-gene trimming.

Germline V gene data show CDR1 as SNHLY and CDR2 as FYNNEI. This CDR3 contains 13 residues. Trimming shortened V by 1 base and J by 8 bases, and 11 bases separated the two germline ends. The sequence was obtained from a male donor in good health and CMV-seronegative. Material for sequencing was PBMCs. The J gene is TRBJ1-2, the V gene TRBV2; D is perhaps TRBD1 (5 bases). The CDR3 DNA follows: TGTGCCAGCAGTGAAGTAGGGGTGGGGGGCTACACCTTC. Its protein is CASSEVGVGGYTF.